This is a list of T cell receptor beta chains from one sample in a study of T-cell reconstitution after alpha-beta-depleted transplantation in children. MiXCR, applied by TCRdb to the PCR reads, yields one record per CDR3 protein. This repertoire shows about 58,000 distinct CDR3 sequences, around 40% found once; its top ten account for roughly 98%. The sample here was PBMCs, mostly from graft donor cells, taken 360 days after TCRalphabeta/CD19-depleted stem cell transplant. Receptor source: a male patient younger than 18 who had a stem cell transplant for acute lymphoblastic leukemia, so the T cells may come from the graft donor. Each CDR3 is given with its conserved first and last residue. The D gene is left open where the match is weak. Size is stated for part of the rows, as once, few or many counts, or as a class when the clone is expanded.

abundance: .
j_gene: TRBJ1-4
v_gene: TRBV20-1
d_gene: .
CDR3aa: CSAPKANTINEKLFF
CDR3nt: TGCAGTGCCCCCAAAGCGAACACCATTAATGAAAAACTGTTTTTT

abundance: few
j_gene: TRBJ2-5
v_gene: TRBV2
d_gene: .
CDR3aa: CASNLETQYF
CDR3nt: TGTGCCAGCAACTTAGAGACCCAGTACTTC

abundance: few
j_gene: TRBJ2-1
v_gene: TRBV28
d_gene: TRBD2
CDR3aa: CASRPRTSGRLNEQFF
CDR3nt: TGTGCCAGCAGACCCCGGACTAGCGGGAGACTGAATGAGCAGTTCTTC

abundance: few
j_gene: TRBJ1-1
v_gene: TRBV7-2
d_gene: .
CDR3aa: CASSSDRLSRAFF
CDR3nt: TGTGCCAGCAGCTCCGACAGGCTTTCCCGAGCTTTCTTT

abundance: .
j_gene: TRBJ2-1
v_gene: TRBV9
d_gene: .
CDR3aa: CASSVEGGEQFF
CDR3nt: TGTGCCAGCAGCGTAGAAGGGGGTGAGCAGTTCTTC

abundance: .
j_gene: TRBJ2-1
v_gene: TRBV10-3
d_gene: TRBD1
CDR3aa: CAINRDRDFNEQFF
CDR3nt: TGTGCCATCAACCGGGACAGGGATTTCAATGAGCAGTTCTTC

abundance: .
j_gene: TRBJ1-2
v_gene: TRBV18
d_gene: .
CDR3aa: CASSPQQGTYGYTF
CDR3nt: TGTGCCAGCTCACCACAGCAGGGGACCTATGGCTACACCTTC

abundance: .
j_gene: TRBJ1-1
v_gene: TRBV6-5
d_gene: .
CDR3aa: CASSYSVAVNTEAFF
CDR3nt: TGTGCCAGCAGTTACTCGGTTGCGGTGAACACTGAAGCTTTCTTT

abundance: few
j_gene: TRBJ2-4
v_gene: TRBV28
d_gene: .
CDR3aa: CASKEGANIQYF
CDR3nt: TGTGCCAGCAAGGAGGGCGCGAACATTCAGTACTTC

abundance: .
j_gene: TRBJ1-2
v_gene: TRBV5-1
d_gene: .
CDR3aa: CASSLMGRDAYGYTF
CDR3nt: TGCGCCAGCAGCTTGATGGGGAGGGACGCCTATGGCTACACCTTC

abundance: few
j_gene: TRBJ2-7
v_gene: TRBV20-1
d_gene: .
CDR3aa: CSASSFSPYEQYF
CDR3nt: TGCAGTGCTTCTAGTTTCAGCCCCTACGAGCAGTACTTC

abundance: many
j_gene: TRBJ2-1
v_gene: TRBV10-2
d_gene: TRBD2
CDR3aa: CASRGSGGKYNEQFF
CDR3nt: TGCGCCAGCAGGGGTAGCGGGGGGAAATACAATGAGCAGTTCTTC

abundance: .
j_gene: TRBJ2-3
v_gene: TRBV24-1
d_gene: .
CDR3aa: CATSDFRGTPSTDTQYF
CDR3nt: TGTGCCACCAGTGATTTTAGGGGGACCCCTAGCACAGATACGCAGTATTTT

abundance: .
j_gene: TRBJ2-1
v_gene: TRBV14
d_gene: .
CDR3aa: CASSQVGGNEQFF
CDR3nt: TGTGCCAGCAGCCAAGTAGGGGGGAATGAGCAGTTCTTC

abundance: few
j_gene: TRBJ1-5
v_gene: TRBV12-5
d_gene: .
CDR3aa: CASGVNQPQHF
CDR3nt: TGTGCTAGTGGGGTGAATCAGCCCCAGCATTTT

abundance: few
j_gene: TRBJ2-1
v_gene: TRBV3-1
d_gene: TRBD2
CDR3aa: CASSHQKGTSAQVKEQFF
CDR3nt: TGTGCCAGCAGCCACCAAAAAGGTACTAGCGCCCAGGTCAAGGAGCAGTTCTTC

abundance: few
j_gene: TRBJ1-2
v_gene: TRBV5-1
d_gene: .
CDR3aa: CASSPMGGPNYGYTF
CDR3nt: TGCGCCAGCAGCCCGATGGGGGGTCCTAACTATGGCTACACCTTC

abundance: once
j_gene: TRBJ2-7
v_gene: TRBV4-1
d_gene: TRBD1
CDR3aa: CASSQAGTGLYEQYF
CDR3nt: TGCGCCAGCAGCCAGGCGGGGACAGGGCTCTACGAGCAGTACTTC

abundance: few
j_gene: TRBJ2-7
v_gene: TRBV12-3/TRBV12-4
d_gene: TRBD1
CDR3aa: CASRPDRALGDEQYF
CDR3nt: TGTGCCAGCAGACCTGACAGGGCCCTTGGGGACGAGCAGTACTTC

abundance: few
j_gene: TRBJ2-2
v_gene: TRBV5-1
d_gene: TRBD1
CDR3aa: CASSLKDRGFPNTGELFF
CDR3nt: TGCGCCAGCAGCTTGAAGGACAGGGGGTTCCCGAACACCGGGGAGCTGTTTTTT

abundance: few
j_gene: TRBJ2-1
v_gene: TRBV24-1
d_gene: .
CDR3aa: CATDGGGKQFF
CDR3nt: TGTGCCACGGACGGAGGGGGGAAGCAGTTCTTC

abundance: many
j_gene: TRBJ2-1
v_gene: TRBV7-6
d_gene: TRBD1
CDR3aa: CASSLAGTGLNEQFF
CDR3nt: TGTGCCAGCAGCTTAGCCGGGACAGGGCTCAATGAGCAGTTCTTC

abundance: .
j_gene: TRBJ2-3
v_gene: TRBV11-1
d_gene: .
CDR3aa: CASSLQGFGADTQYF
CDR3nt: TGTGCCAGCAGCCTACAGGGATTTGGCGCAGATACGCAGTATTTT

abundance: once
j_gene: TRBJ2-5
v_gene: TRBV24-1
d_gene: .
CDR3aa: CATRMEGRPQYF
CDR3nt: TGTGCCACCAGGATGGAGGGGAGGCCCCAGTACTTC

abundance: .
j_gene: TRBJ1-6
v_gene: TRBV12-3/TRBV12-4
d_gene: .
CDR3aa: CASSEEEFWSPLHF
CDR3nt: TGTGCCAGCAGTGAGGAAGAATTCTGGTCACCCCTCCACTTT

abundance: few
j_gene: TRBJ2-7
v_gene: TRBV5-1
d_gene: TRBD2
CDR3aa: CASSLGLAGVGYEQYF
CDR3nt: TGCGCCAGCAGCTTGGGGCTAGCGGGAGTCGGCTACGAGCAGTACTTC

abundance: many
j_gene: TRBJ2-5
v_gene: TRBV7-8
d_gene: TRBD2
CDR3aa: CASSLVPVAGAQETQYF
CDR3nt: TGTGCCAGCAGCTTAGTTCCGGTAGCGGGGGCCCAAGAGACCCAGTACTTC

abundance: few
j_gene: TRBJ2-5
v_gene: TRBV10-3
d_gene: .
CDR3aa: CAISDRVRDGTQYF
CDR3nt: TGTGCCATCAGTGATCGGGTCCGAGATGGTACCCAGTACTTC

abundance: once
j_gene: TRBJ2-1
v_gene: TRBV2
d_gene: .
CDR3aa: CASSADPSNEQFF
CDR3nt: TGTGCCAGCAGTGCGGACCCTTCGAATGAGCAGTTCTTC

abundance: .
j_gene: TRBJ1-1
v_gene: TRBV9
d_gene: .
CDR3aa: CASSRAVGGRNTEAFF
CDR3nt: TGTGCCAGCAGCAGAGCCGTGGGGGGGAGGAACACTGAAGCTTTCTTT

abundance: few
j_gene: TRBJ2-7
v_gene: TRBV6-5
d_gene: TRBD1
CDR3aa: CASSFRTGNYEQYF
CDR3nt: TGTGCCAGCAGTTTCCGGACAGGAAACTACGAGCAGTACTTC

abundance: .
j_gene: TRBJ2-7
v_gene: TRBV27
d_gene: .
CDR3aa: CASSSRYEQYF
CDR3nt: TGTGCCAGCAGTTCCCGGTACGAGCAGTACTTC

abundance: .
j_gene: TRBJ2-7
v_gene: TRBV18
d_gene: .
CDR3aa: CASSPGGSYEQYF
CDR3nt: TGTGCCAGCTCACCAGGGGGCAGCTACGAGCAGTACTTC

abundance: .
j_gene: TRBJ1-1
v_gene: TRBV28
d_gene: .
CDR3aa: CASSLQVEAFF
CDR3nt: TGTGCCAGCAGTTTACAGGTTGAAGCTTTCTTT

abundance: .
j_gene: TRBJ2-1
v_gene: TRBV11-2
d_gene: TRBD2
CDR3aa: CASSLVAAGVPYNEQFF
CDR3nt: TGTGCCAGCAGCTTAGTTGCAGCGGGAGTGCCCTACAATGAGCAGTTCTTC

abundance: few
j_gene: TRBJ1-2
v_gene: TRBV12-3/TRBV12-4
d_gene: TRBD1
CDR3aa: CASSTRQGAFGYTF
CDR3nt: TGTGCCAGCAGTACCCGACAGGGGGCGTTTGGCTACACCTTC

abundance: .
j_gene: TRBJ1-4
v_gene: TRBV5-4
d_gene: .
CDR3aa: CASSPKGGVNEKLFF
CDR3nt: TGTGCCAGCAGCCCAAAAGGGGGAGTTAATGAAAAACTGTTTTTT

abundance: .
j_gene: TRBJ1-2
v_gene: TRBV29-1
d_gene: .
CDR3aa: CSAPDGNYGYTF
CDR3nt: TGCAGCGCTCCGGACGGGAACTATGGCTACACCTTC

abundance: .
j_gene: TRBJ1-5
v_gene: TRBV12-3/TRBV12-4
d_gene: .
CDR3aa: CASSFTRDNQPQHF
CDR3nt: TGTGCCAGCAGTTTTACACGGGACAATCAGCCCCAGCATTTT

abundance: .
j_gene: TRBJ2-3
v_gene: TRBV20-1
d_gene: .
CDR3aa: CSASRVGTDTQYF
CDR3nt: TGCAGTGCTAGTCGGGTGGGCACAGATACGCAGTATTTT

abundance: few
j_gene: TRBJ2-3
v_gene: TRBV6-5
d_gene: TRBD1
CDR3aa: CASSYGQGTDTQYF
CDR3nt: TGTGCCAGCAGCTATGGACAGGGAACAGATACGCAGTATTTT

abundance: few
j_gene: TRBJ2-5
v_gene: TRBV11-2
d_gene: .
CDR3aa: CASSLFEGYQETQYF
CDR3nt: TGTGCCAGCAGCTTGTTCGAAGGGTACCAAGAGACCCAGTACTTC

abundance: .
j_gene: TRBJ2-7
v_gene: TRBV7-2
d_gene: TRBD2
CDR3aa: CASSLIGGGGPYEQYF
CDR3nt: TGTGCCAGCAGCTTAATCGGGGGGGGCGGCCCCTACGAGCAGTACTTC

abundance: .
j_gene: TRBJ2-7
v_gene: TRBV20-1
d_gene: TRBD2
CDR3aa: CSASGGAGGSYEQYF
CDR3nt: TGCAGTGCTAGCGGGGGGGCGGGGGGCTCCTACGAGCAGTACTTC

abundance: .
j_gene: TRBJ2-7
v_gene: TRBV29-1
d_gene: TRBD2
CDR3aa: CSVRLAGYEQYF
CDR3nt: TGCAGCGTTCGACTAGCGGGTTACGAGCAGTACTTC

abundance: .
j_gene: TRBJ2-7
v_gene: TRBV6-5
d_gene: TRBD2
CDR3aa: CASSYRTSGSYEQYF
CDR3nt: TGTGCCAGCAGTTACCGGACTAGCGGGAGTTACGAGCAGTACTTC

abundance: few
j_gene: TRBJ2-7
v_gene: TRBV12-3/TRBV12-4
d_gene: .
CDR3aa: CASSDGSPSSYEQYF
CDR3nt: TGTGCCAGCAGCGACGGATCACCCAGCTCCTACGAGCAGTACTTC

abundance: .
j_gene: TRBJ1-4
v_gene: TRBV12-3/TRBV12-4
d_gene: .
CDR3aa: CASTRGGWDEKLFF
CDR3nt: TGTGCCAGCACCCGAGGGGGGTGGGATGAAAAACTGTTTTTT

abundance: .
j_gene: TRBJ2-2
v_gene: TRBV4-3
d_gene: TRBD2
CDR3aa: CASSPGTSYTGELFF
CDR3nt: TGCGCCAGCAGCCCAGGGACTAGCTACACCGGGGAGCTGTTTTTT

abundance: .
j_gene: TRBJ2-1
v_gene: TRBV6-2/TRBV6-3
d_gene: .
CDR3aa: CASSSDSVKFF
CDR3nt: TGTGCCAGCAGTTCGGACAGTGTTAAGTTCTTC

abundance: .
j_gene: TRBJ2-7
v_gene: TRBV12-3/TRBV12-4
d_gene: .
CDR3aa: CASSSAISSYEQYF
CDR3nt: TGTGCCAGCAGTAGCGCTATAAGCTCCTACGAGCAGTACTTC

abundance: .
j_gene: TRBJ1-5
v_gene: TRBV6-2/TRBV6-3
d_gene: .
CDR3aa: CASSGQKNQPQHF
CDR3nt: TGTGCCAGCAGCGGACAGAAAAATCAGCCCCAGCATTTT

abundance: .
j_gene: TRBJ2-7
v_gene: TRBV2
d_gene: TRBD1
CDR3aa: CASTGTGLAYEQYF
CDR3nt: TGTGCCAGCACCGGGACAGGGTTGGCCTACGAGCAGTACTTC